This T cell receptor (beta chain) was profiled in a study of PD-1 blockade in classical Hodgkin lymphoma. The CDR3 loop spans 15 amino acids. The data were produced by immunoSEQ multiplex PCR, yet TCRdb's version contains in-frame clones alone and is incomplete. This table holds approximately 7,900 clones, about 80% found once. Regarding time point: cycle 4 day 1 (C4D1), after around six weeks of nivolumab. The patients all showed relapse after autologous stem cell transplantation, while their brentuximab vedotin exposure varied. The TCR comes from a human donor with classical Hodgkin lymphoma. The V gene is TRBV21-1, the J gene TRBJ1-5. TRBV21-1 is listed as a pseudogene. The input for sequencing was peripheral blood mononuclear cells (PBMCs), taken before the fourth cycle of nivolumab. The chain's CDR3 is CASSKARNSNQPQHF. The CDR3 DNA sequence: TGTGCCAGCAGCAAAGCGCGGAATAGCAATCAGCCCCAGCATTTT.